The sample holds a few counts of the clone carrying this TCR beta chain. Its antigen is unknown. V was trimmed by 4 bases and J by 7 bases, leaving 13 bases between them. The CDR3 runs 14 residues. Template switching added a universal primer site; cDNA carried unique molecular identifiers. Via MiXCR, TCRdb re-called the 5' RACE reads, giving one row per CDR3 protein. The table has fewer than 250,000 distinct CDR3 sequences, approximately 7.8% seen once. The entry originates in a study of identical twins. General study findings and limits: Abundant beta clonotypes from cord blood bore fewer insertions; memory repertoires lacked this pattern. Among monozygotic twins, out-of-frame TCR alpha sharing exceeded what models predicted. Analyses of zero insertions could be partly confounded by invariant MAIT and iNKT cells.

The same sample was also studied in work on yellow fever vaccine responses in identical twins.

The TCR was taken from a woman between 18 and 29 years old in good health. This chain connects TRBV12-3 or TRBV12-4 to TRBJ2-2; TRBD1 is a possible D gene (5 bases). The source material was CD8+ T cells sorted from blood. This CDR3 is CASSYQGAGGELFF. Written as DNA, the CDR3 is TGTGCCAGCAGTTATCAAGGGGCTGGCGGGGAGCTGTTTTTT.